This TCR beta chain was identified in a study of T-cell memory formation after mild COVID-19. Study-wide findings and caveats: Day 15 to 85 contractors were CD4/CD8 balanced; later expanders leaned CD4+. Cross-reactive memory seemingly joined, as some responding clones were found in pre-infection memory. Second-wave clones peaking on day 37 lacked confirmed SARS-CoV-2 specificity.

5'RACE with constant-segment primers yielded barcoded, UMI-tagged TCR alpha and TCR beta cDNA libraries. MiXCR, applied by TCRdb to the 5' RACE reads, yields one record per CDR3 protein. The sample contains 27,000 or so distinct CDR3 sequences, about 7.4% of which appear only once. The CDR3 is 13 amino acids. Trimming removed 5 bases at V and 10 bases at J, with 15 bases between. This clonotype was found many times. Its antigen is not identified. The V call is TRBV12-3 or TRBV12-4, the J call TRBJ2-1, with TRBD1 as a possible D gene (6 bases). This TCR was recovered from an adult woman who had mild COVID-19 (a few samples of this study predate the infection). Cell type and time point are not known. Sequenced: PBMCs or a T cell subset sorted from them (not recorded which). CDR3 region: CASSPKNRVEQFF. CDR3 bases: TGTGCCAGCAGTCCCAAAAACAGGGTCGAGCAGTTCTTC.